The TCR beta chain described here comes from a study of human versus mouse CDR3 diversity and MHC coevolution. Clones were read by immunoSEQ multiplex PCR, and TCRdb kept only the in-frame ones, dropping some. The table lists about 81,000 clones, 80% to 95% of them singletons, with 1.3% to 1.5% in the top ten. Per the germline V gene, CDR1 is SNHLY and CDR2 is FYNNEI. The CDR3 sequence is 15 residues long. V was pared by 7 bases and J by 5 bases, with 17 bases between. Points from the study as a whole: Among all groups, most of the three human donors showed least clonal inequality. Mice had fewer CDR3 deletions and insertions than humans on average.

In the case of this clone: What it binds is unknown.

This sequence was found in a person between 25 and 69 years old in good health. The J gene is TRBJ1-4, the V gene TRBV2; a weak D match, TRBD1 (6 bases). The sequenced sample consisted of naive CD4+ T cells from blood. Documented subset: CD45RO-negative CD62L-positive naive CD4 T cells. DNA for the CDR3: TGTGCCAGCACCCAAGGGGGGGCTGGCAATGAAAAACTGTTTTTT. Protein sequence: CASTQGGAGNEKLFF.